This TCR beta chain was retrieved from a study of T cell repertoires in cytomegalovirus infection. Study details: Indications of both CMV infection and matching HLA type were provided by public TCR beta signatures.

In TCRdb, the reads were re-called with MiXCR into one record per CDR3 protein. The sample holds 200,000 to 300,000 distinct CDR3 sequences, less than 9.5% seen once. Only a few counts were recorded for this clonotype. Its matching antigen is unknown. Findings and caveats of the study: HLA-C-restricted TCR beta clonotypes specific for CMV led the ex vivo response.

The TCR sequence derives from a human donor in good health (CMV status not recorded). Some clones in this sample may be carry-over from other donors' samples. Sequenced input: PBMCs.

CDR3: CASSRLDRGNTEAFF. As DNA, the CDR3 is TGTGCCAGCAGTCGCCTGGACAGGGGGAACACTGAAGCTTTCTTT. The chain recombines TRBV28 with TRBJ1-1, with TRBD1 matching over 9 bases. The CDR3 covers 15 residues. Losses at the gene ends were 5 bases for V and 1 base for J; bases not matched to a gene: 5. Germline CDR1 reads MDHEN; CDR2 reads SYDVKM. The whole variable domain, remainder taken from reference TRBV28 and TRBJ1-1, is DVKVTQSSRYLVKRTGEKVFLECVQDMDHENMFWYRQDPGLGLRLIYFSYDVKMKEKGDIPEGYSVSREKKERFSLILESASTNQTSMYLCASSRLDRGNTEAFFGQGTRLTVV.